A selection of T cell receptor beta chains follows, all from one sample in a study of blood T cell repertoires in COVID-19. Here immunoSEQ multiplex PCR was the method, and the copy in TCRdb shows in-frame clones only, minus some. The table records about 120,000 clones, about 88% of them present only once. Sequencing was performed on peripheral blood. The receptor set was obtained from a woman of 80 years or more with acute or convalescent COVID-19. The CDR3 runs from the conserved cysteine through the conserved F or W. A D gene is named only where the DNA matches it firmly. Some rows have no size entry. The others give once, few or many, or a class for an expanded clone.

cdr3_aa,cdr3_nt,v_call,d_call,clone_size,j_call
CASRHGTSYNEQFF,TGTGCCAGCAGACACGGGACTTCTTACAATGAGCAGTTCTTC,TRBV6-5,.,.,TRBJ2-1
CASSSSEDTQYF,TGTGCCAGCAGCTCTAGCGAGGATACGCAGTATTTT,TRBV5-4,.,.,TRBJ2-3
CASREPGTGQFYGYTF,TGTGCCAGTAGAGAGCCCGGGACAGGACAATTCTATGGCTACACCTTC,TRBV19,TRBD1,once,TRBJ1-2
CASSSSPQGGGYTF,TGTGCCAGCAGTTCCTCCCCGCAGGGCGGTGGCTACACCTTC,TRBV27,.,.,TRBJ1-2
CASTGRSTDTQYF,TGTGCCAGCACGGGGAGAAGCACAGATACGCAGTATTTT,TRBV28,.,.,TRBJ2-3
CATSTRGDSPLHF,TGTGCCACCAGCACCAGGGGGGATTCACCCCTCCACTTT,TRBV15,TRBD1,.,TRBJ1-6
CASSRLVSYNSPLHF,TGTGCCAGCAGCCGACTCGTCTCCTATAATTCACCCCTCCACTTT,TRBV5-8,.,.,TRBJ1-6
CASSKGGERGEQYF,TGTGCCAGCAGCAAAGGGGGGGAACGGGGAGAGCAGTACTTC,TRBV7-2,.,.,TRBJ2-7
CASSPAAKNTEAFF,TGTGCCAGCAGCCCCGCCGCGAAGAACACTGAAGCTTTCTTT,TRBV3-1/TRBV3-2,.,.,TRBJ1-1
CASRAGTGSHEQYF,TGTGCCAGCAGAGCCGGGACAGGGTCCCACGAGCAGTACTTC,TRBV2,TRBD1,once,TRBJ2-7
CASSLTGLPYNEQFF,TGCGCCAGCAGCTTGACGGGACTACCCTACAATGAGCAGTTCTTC,TRBV5-1,TRBD2,.,TRBJ2-1
CASSLLSTQGATYEQYF,TGTGCCAGTAGCCTCTTAAGCACACAGGGGGCGACCTACGAGCAGTACTTC,TRBV19,TRBD1,.,TRBJ2-7
CASSAHEGTQYF,TGTGCCAGCAGCGCTCATGAGGGTACGCAGTATTTT,TRBV9,.,.,TRBJ2-3
CASSYQPGQPFYEQYF,TGTGCCAGCAGTTACCAGCCGGGACAGCCTTTCTACGAGCAGTACTTC,TRBV6-2/TRBV6-3,TRBD1,once,TRBJ2-7
CASSPVSGGAAGNTIYF,TGTGCCAGCAGCCCCGTTTCTGGAGGGGCGGCTGGAAACACCATATATTTT,TRBV3-1/TRBV3-2,.,.,TRBJ1-3
CASSLDQTGNTIYF,TGTGCCAGCAGCTTGGACCAGACTGGAAACACCATATATTTT,TRBV5-4,.,.,TRBJ1-3
CASSTQGYGYTF,TGTGCCAGCAGCACACAGGGATATGGCTACACCTTC,TRBV7-2,.,.,TRBJ1-2
CASSQDPTGKNQPQHF,TGCGCCAGCAGCCAAGATCCGACAGGGAAAAATCAGCCCCAGCATTTT,TRBV4-1,TRBD1,.,TRBJ1-5
CASSLLRDRGVETQYF,TGTGCCAGCAGCTTACTCCGGGACAGGGGAGTGGAGACCCAGTACTTC,TRBV7-8,TRBD1,once,TRBJ2-5
CASSGDPGDLTDTQYF,TGTGCCAGCAGTGGGGATCCAGGGGACCTCACAGATACGCAGTATTTT,TRBV28,.,.,TRBJ2-3
CASSLEANSPLHF,TGTGCCAGCAGCTTAGAGGCCAATTCACCCCTCCACTTT,TRBV11-2,.,.,TRBJ1-6